The rows below give T cell receptor beta chains drawn from one sample of a study of T cell repertoires in cytomegalovirus infection. TCRdb recomputed calls from the reads with MiXCR, one row per CDR3 protein. Of approximately 170,000 distinct CDR3 sequences listed, more than 15% are singletons. Sequenced input: CD8+ T cells from PBMCs. The receptors were gathered from a human donor in good health (CMV status not recorded). Some clones in this sample may be carry-over from other donors' samples. Each CDR3 is given with its conserved first and last residue.

v_call	j_call	cdr3_aa
TRBV7-2	TRBJ2-7	CASSSLSGGANEQYF
TRBV4-3	TRBJ1-5	CASSQGWGGNQPQHF
TRBV2	TRBJ2-5	CASSFNGLAGERETQYF
TRBV6-2/TRBV6-3	TRBJ2-5	CASSYPLSLTSGRQETQYF
TRBV7-2	TRBJ1-5	CASSTGQGAKPQHF
TRBV7-2	TRBJ1-5	CASSLVPDRGRDQPQHF
TRBV6-5	TRBJ2-7	CASSYSPESKQYF
TRBV29-1	TRBJ2-1	CSVDTTTSSYNEQFF
TRBV6-2/TRBV6-3	TRBJ2-1	CASSGGLSSYNEQFF
TRBV20-1	TRBJ2-7	CSARTSGGTTLSYEQYF
TRBV7-3	TRBJ2-5	CASSLSASGSETQYF
TRBV7-9	TRBJ2-1	CASSGGLAYNEQFF
TRBV6-5	TRBJ2-5	CASSYSGEETQYF
TRBV28	TRBJ2-7	CASSPLTPSSYEQYF
TRBV5-5	TRBJ1-2	CASSPPGLGTASRGSGYTF
TRBV27	TRBJ2-1	CASSSLYGDEQFF
TRBV29-1	TRBJ2-1	CSVRRLAGEVGDNEQFF
TRBV7-2	TRBJ2-7	CASSLQHGTGNYEQYF
TRBV28	TRBJ1-3	CASSLIQGALGNTIYF
TRBV28	TRBJ1-5	CASSLFLRGVNINQPQHF
TRBV6-2/TRBV6-3	TRBJ1-1	CASSLHQGGGNTEAFF
TRBV11-3	TRBJ2-7	CADPYVGRNTPPSYEQYF
TRBV27	TRBJ1-1	CASSLSPGTVTEAFF
TRBV20-1	TRBJ2-1	CSARDPTASSYNEQFF
TRBV7-2	TRBJ2-7	CASSLVSQSYEQYF
TRBV7-6	TRBJ2-7	CASSPLRGRGQYEQYF
TRBV7-8	TRBJ2-7	CASSFSGASAIYEQYF
TRBV7-9	TRBJ1-1	CASSGRTGGMAEAFF
TRBV7-2	TRBJ2-1	CASGGTPSSYNEQFF
TRBV28	TRBJ2-7	CASSSRTHRGRTYEQYF
TRBV6-4	TRBJ2-1	CASSDSDSGSYNEQFF
TRBV7-9	TRBJ1-1	CASSLDSGEAFF
TRBV28	TRBJ2-5	CASLTGRQETQYF
TRBV7-8	TRBJ2-1	CASSPRSGLSSYNEQFF
TRBV7-2	TRBJ2-7	CASSSPLGRTSYEQYF
TRBV6-2/TRBV6-3	TRBJ2-2	CASSGTTNTGELFF
TRBV28	TRBJ2-1	CATDAGSLSYNEQFF
TRBV20-1	TRBJ1-1	CSARDSGRDWTEAFF
TRBV7-6	TRBJ2-1	CASSFKGLSPNEQFF
TRBV7-8	TRBJ2-1	CASSFWVAGHNEQFF
TRBV19	TRBJ2-3	CASSTYASGVADTQYF
TRBV11-2	TRBJ1-1	CASSSKTYRDRVEAFF
TRBV6-4	TRBJ2-1	CASSDASGSAEQFF
TRBV12-3/TRBV12-4	TRBJ1-5	CASSFRDSNQPQHF
TRBV6-5	TRBJ2-3	CASSYGGSAGGVIDTQYF
TRBV12-3/TRBV12-4	TRBJ2-1	CASKVLLTEYNEQFF
TRBV7-8	TRBJ2-3	CASGSPSTDTQYF
TRBV7-3	TRBJ2-5	CASSPLAGMGETQYF
TRBV6-2/TRBV6-3	TRBJ2-1	CASSYIGGGFNEQFF
TRBV20-1	TRBJ1-2	CSADPGHRYGYTF
TRBV6-2/TRBV6-3	TRBJ2-1	CASSTGIGLQFF
TRBV7-6	TRBJ2-7	CASSGGQGVYEQYF
TRBV7-9	TRBJ2-4	CASSRTGPNIQYF
TRBV5-6	TRBJ2-2	CASSSEDPLDGELFF
TRBV6-5	TRBJ2-2	CASSEGRPPNTGELFF
TRBV10-3	TRBJ2-3	CAIRGGSRGDTQYF
TRBV29-1	TRBJ1-1	CSVDLGNTEAFF